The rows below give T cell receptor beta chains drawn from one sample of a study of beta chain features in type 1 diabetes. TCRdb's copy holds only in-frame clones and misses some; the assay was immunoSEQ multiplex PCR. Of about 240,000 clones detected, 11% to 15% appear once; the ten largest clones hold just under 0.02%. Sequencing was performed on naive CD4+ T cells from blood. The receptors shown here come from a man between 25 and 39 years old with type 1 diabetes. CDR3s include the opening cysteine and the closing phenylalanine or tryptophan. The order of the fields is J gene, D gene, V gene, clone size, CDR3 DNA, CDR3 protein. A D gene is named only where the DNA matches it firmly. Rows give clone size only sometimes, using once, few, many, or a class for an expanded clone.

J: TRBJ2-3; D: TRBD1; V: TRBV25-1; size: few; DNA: TGTGCCCGGGACAGGGCAGATACGCAGTATTTT; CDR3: CARDRADTQYF
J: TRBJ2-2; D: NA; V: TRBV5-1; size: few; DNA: TGCGCCAGCAGCTCCACCCCAGCGGGGAACACCGGGGAGCTGTTTTTT; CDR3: CASSSTPAGNTGELFF
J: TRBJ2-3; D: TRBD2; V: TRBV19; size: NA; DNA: TGTGCCACAGTCCCAGCTAGCGGGCGATTCACAGATACGCAGTATTTT; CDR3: CATVPASGRFTDTQYF
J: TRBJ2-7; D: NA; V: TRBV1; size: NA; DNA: TGCACGGGGCCCTTCTACGATACTAGCAGCTACGAGCAGTACTTC; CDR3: CTGPFYDTSSYEQYF
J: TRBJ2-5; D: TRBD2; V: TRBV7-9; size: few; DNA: TGTGCCAGCAGCTTAATGTGGCGGGGGAGCTCCGAGACCCAGTACTTC; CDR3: CASSLMWRGSSETQYF
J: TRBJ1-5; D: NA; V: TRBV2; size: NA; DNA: TGTGCCAGCAGTGGGAGCAAGAGCAATCAGCCCCAGCATTTT; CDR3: CASSGSKSNQPQHF
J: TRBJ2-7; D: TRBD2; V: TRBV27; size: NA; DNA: TGTGCCAGCAGATTACTAGCGGGGGAGTACGAGCAGTACTTC; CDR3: CASRLLAGEYEQYF
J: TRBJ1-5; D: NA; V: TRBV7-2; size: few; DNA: TGTGCCAGCAGCTCGGGAAGGGTGGGAAATCAGCCCCAGCATTTT; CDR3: CASSSGRVGNQPQHF
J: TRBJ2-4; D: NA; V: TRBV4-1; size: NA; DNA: TGCGCCAGCAGCCAAGGTGCGACAGACCTGGTCAAAAACATTCAGTACTTC; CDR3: CASSQGATDLVKNIQYF
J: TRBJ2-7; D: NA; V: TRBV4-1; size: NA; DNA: TGCGCCAGCAGCCAAGAAAAAAGGGGCGGTGACGAGCAGTACTTC; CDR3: CASSQEKRGGDEQYF
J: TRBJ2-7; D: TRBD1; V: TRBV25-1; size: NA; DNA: TGTGCCAGCAGTGAAGTTTGGACAGGGGACCCAACCTACGAGCAGTACTTC; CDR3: CASSEVWTGDPTYEQYF
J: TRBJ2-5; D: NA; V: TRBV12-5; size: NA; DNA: TGTGCTAGTGGTATACAGGGCTGGGAGACCCAGTACTTC; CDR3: CASGIQGWETQYF
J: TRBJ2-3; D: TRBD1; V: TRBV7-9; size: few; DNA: TGTGCCACTATTCCCGGGACAGGGAACCCAGATACGCAGTATTTT; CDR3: CATIPGTGNPDTQYF
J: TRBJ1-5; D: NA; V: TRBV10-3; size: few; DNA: TGTGCCATCAGTGAGGATGTGGGGCACGGCAATCAGCCCCAGCATTTT; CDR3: CAISEDVGHGNQPQHF
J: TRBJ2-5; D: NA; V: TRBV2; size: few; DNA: TGTGCCAGCAGTGTTCTTAAGCCTTACCAAGAGACCCAGTACTTC; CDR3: CASSVLKPYQETQYF
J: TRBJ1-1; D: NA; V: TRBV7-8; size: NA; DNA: TGTGCCAGCAGCCCTTCCTTAGGGGGGGTGAGGACTGAAGCTTTCTTT; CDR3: CASSPSLGGVRTEAFF
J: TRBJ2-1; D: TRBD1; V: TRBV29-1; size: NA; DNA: TGCAGCGTTGTGAGGACAGGGACTCGGGATGAGCAGTTCTTC; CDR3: CSVVRTGTRDEQFF
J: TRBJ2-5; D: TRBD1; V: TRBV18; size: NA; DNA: TGTGCCAGCTCTCCAAGACAGGGGGACCTCCGTGAGACCCAGTACTTC; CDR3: CASSPRQGDLRETQYF
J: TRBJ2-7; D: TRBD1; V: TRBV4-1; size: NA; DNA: TGCGCCAGCAGCCAACCCGGGACAGGGCGCTACGAGCAGTACTTC; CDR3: CASSQPGTGRYEQYF
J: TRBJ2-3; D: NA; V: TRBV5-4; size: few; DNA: TGTGCCAGCAGCAACACTAGCCCAGATACGCAGTATTTT; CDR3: CASSNTSPDTQYF
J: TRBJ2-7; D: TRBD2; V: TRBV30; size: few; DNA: TGTGCCTGGAGTCGGGGACTAGTCTACGAGCAGTACTTC; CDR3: CAWSRGLVYEQYF
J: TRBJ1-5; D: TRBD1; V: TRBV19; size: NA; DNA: TGTGCCAGTAGTGCAGGACAGGGGGGAATGGGTCAGCCCCAGCATTTT; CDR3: CASSAGQGGMGQPQHF
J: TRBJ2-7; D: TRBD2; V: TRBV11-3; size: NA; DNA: TGTGCCAGCAGCTCGGGGGGTCCCTACGAGCAGTACTTC; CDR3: CASSSGGPYEQYF
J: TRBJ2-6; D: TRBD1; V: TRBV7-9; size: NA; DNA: TGTGCCACCCGATCGACAGGGCTCCGCGTCTCTGGGGCCAACGTCCTGACTTTC; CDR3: CATRSTGLRVSGANVLTF
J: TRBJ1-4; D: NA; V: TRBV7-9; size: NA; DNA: TGTGCCAGCACCCTCCCCGGGGGAGGGAGAGAGGAAAAACTGTTTTTT; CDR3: CASTLPGGGREEKLFF
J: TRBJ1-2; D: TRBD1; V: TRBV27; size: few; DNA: TGTGCCAGCAGTTTACGGACAGGGCCCTATGGCTACACCTTC; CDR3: CASSLRTGPYGYTF
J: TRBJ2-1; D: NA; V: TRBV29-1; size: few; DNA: TGCAGCGTTGAAGATGTAGGGGGCAATGAGCAGTTCTTC; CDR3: CSVEDVGGNEQFF
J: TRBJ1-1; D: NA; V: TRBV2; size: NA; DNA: TGTGCCAGCTATAATCTCGGGGGGGGGTGGAACACTGAAGCTTTCTTT; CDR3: CASYNLGGGWNTEAFF
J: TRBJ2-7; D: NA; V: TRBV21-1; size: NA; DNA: TGTGCCAGCAGCAACAGGGTTAGCTCCTACGAGCAGTACTTC; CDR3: CASSNRVSSYEQYF